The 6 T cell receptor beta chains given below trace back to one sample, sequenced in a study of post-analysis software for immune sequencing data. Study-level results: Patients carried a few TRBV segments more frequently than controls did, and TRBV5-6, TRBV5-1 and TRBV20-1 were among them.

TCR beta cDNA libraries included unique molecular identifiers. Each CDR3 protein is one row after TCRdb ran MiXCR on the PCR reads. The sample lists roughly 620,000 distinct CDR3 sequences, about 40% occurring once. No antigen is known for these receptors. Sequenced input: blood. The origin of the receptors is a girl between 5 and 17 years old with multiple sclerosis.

CDR3 residues: CSVAPGTSAGYTF. In DNA, the CDR3 is TGCAGCGTTGCCCCAGGGACGTCGGCGGGCTACACCTTC. The chain is built from TRBV29-1 and TRBJ1-2, with D possibly TRBD1 on 5 matching bases. Trimming removed 4 bases at V and 8 bases at J, with 17 bases between. Per the germline V gene, CDR1 is SQVTM and CDR2 is ANQGSEA. The CDR3 sequence is 13 residues long.

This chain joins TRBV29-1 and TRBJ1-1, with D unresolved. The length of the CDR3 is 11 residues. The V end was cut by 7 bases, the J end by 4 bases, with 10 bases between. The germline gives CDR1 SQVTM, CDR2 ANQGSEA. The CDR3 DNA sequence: TGCAGCGCCGGGCTGGGCACTGAAGCTTTCTTT. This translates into CSAGLGTEAFF. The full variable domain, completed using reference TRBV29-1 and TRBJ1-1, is SAVISQKPSRDICQRGTSLTIQCQVDSQVTMMFWYRQQPGQSLTLIATANQGSEATYESGFVIDKFPISRPNLTFSTLTVSNMSPEDSSIYLCSAGLGTEAFFGQGTRLTVV.

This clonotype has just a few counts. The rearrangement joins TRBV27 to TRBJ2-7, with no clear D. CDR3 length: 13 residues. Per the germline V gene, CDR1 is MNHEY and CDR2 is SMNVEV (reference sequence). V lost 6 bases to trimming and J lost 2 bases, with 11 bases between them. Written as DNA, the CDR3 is TGTGCCAGCAGACCTCCTGGGGCCTACGAGCAGTACTTC. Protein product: CASRPPGAYEQYF.

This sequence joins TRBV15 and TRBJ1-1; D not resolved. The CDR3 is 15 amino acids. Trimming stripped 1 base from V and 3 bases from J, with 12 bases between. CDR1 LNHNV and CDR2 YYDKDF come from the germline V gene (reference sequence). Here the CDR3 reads CATSRGVSMDTEAFF. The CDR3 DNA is TGTGCCACCAGCAGAGGGGTTAGCATGGACACTGAAGCTTTCTTT.

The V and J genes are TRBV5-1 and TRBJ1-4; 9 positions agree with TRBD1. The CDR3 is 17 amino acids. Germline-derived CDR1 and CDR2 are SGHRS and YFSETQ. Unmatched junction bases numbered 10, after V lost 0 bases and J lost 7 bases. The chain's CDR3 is CASSLGLGQGLSEKLFF. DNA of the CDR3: TGCGCCAGCAGCTTGGGATTGGGACAGGGTCTTTCTGAAAAACTGTTTTTT. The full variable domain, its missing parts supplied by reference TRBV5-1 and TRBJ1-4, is KAGVTQTPRYLIKTRGQQVTLSCSPISGHRSVSWYQQTPGQGLQFLFEYFSETQRNKGNFPGRFSGRQFSNSRSEMNVSTLELGDSALYLCASSLGLGQGLSEKLFFGSGTQLSVL.

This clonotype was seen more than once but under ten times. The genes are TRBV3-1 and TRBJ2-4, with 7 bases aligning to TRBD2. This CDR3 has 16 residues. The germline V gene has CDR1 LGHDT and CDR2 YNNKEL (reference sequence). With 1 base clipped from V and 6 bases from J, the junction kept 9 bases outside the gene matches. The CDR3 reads CASSQVGMASGNIQYF. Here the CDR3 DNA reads TGTGCCAGCAGCCAAGTAGGAATGGCTAGCGGAAACATTCAGTACTTC.